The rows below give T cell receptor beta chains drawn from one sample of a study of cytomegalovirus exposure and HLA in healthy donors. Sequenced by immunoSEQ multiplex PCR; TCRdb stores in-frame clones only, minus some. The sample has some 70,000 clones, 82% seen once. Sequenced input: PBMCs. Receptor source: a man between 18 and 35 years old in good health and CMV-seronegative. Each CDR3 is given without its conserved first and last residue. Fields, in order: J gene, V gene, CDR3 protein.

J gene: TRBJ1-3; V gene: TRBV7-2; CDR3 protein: ASSLDVSSGNTIY
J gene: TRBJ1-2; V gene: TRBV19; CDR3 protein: ASSPRQRGYT
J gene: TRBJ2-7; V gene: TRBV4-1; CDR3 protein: ASSQASGNREQY
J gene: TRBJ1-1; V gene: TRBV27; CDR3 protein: ASSLSPVNTEAF
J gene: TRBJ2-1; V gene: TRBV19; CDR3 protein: ASSIEGDSYNEQF
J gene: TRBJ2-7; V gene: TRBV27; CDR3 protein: ASSLAARTSGSYYEQY
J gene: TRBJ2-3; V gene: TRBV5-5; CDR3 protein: ASSFNLAGLQNTQY
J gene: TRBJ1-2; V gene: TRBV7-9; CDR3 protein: ASSRAGQNYGYT
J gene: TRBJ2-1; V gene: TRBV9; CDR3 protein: ASRNMADEQF
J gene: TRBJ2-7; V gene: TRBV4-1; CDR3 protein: ASSQEDGTGYEQY
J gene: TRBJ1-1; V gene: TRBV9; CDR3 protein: ASSVGAGITEAF
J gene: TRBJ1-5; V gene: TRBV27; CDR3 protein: ASSEITGFQPQH
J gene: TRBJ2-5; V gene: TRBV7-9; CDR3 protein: ASSSSGGAYSYETQY
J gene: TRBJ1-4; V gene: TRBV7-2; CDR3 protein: ASSFLQGRENNEKLF
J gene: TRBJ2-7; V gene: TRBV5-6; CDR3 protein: ASSLVSGYEQY
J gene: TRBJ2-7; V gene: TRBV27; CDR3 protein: ARRQAAAGEQY
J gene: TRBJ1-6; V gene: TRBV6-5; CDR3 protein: ASSEVERKTLY
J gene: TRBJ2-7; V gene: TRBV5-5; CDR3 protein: ASSPATRYEQY
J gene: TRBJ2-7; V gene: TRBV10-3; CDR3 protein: ATFHDGESYEQY
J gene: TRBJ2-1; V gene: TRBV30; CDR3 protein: AWSPSGGEQF
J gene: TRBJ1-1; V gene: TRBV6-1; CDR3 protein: ASSDWGRGPEAF
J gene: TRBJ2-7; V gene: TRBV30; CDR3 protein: AWSVRVGVRSYEQY
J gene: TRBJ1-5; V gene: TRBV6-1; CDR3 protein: ASSGRQYSNQPQH
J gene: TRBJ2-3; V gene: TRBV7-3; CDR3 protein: ASSLVGGGRTDTQY
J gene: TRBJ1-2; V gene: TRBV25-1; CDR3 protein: ASSDYRQGDYGYT
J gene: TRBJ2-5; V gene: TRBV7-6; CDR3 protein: ASSSGLAQETQY
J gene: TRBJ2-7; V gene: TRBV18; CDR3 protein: ASSPILGLAGASYEQY
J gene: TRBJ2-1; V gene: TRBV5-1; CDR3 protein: ASKDGLNEQF
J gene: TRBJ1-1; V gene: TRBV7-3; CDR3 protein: ASRRQGRTEAF
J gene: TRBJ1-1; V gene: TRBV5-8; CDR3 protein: ASSLAGLDTEAF
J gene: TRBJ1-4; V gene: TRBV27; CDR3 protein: ASSLGGLTSEKLF
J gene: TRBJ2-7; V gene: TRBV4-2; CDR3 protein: ASSQAAGGGSIGTYEQY
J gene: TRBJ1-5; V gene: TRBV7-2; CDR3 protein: ASSISDGRGTPQH
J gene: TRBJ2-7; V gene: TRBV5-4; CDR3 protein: ASSQGLAGGGYEQY
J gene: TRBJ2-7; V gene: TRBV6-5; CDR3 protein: ASSYAQLDEQY
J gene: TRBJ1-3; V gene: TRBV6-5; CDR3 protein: ASRRDREFYTIY
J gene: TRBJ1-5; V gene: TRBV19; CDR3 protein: ASSFMGGYQPQH
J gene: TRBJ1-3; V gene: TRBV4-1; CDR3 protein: ASRGTSGNTIY
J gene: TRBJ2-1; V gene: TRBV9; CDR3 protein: ASSVGAAGENEQF
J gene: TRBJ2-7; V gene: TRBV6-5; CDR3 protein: ASGLSSYEQY
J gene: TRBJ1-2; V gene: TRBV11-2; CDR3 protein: ASSLDRSGYT
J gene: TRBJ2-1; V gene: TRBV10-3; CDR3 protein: ASSGTSTYNEQF
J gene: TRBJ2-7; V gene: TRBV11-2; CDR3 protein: ASSLGPGQGANNEQY
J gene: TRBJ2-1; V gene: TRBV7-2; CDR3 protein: ASSLQWGDNEQF
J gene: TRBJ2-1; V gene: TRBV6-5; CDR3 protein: ASSYPSGGVYNEQF
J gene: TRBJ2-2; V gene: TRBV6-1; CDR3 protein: ASSTTVTGELF
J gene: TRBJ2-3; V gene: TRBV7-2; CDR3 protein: ASSLGPTQY
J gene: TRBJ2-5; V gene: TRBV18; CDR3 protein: ASSPKGLAGVETQY
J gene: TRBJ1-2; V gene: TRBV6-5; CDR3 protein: ASSYGVPSGGYT
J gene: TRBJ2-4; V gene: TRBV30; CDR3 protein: AWSPGRGLAKNIQY
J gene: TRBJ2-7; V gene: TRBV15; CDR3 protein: ATSRAKRENSYEQY
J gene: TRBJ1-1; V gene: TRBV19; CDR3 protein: ASRQLGLTEAF
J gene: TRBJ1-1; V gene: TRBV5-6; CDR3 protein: ASSRGSEAF
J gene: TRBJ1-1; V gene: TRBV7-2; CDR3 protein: ASSPDSLYTEAF